This is a list of T cell receptor beta chains from one sample in a study of shared T cell receptors in the human thymus. The protocol was immunoSEQ multiplex PCR, while the TCRdb copy is restricted to in-frame clones and leaves out a portion. The table shows some 760,000 clones, with over 75% occurring only once. These data also formed part of another study, on human thymus T cells.

What was sequenced was thymocytes. All receptors derive from a girl less than two years old with a congenital heart defect. CDR3s include the opening cysteine and the closing phenylalanine or tryptophan. Each record gives: V gene, J gene, D gene, clone size, CDR3 DNA, CDR3 protein. A D gene is named only where the DNA matches it firmly. Part of the rows lack a size; the others show once, few, many or a class for expanded clones.

V: TRBV7-8; J: TRBJ1-2; D: NA; size: NA; DNA: TGTGCCAGCAGCTTAGAAGACAGGATCTATGGCTACACCTTC; CDR3: CASSLEDRIYGYTF
V: TRBV4-1; J: TRBJ1-5; D: TRBD1; size: NA; DNA: TGCGCCAGCAGCCTATGGACAGGGGGTGATGCGAGTAGTCAGCCCCAGCATTTT; CDR3: CASSLWTGGDASSQPQHF
V: TRBV4-1; J: TRBJ1-6; D: NA; size: NA; DNA: TGCGCCAGCAGCCAGCGGTTGGGTTTTTGTTCACCCCTCCACTTT; CDR3: CASSQRLGFCSPLHF
V: TRBV2; J: TRBJ2-7; D: NA; size: NA; DNA: TGTGCCAGCAGTGAATATAGGGGCTCCGAGCAGTACTTC; CDR3: CASSEYRGSEQYF
V: TRBV6-5; J: TRBJ2-7; D: TRBD1; size: NA; DNA: TGTGCCAGCAGACGACAGGGGCCCTACGAGCAGTACTTC; CDR3: CASRRQGPYEQYF
V: TRBV15; J: TRBJ1-2; D: NA; size: NA; DNA: TGTGCCACCAGCAGAGATGCGGGGGAAAGTGTAATCGATGGCTACACCTTC; CDR3: CATSRDAGESVIDGYTF
V: TRBV18; J: TRBJ2-7; D: TRBD2; size: NA; DNA: TGTGCCAGCTCAGCTAAGGCGGGGGGCCCCTCGCGAGGGGAGCAGTACTTC; CDR3: CASSAKAGGPSRGEQYF
V: TRBV28; J: TRBJ1-2; D: TRBD1; size: NA; DNA: TGTGCCAGCAGTCCGACGACAGGGGAAGGATCCGGCTACACCTTC; CDR3: CASSPTTGEGSGYTF
V: TRBV5-1; J: TRBJ2-3; D: TRBD1; size: NA; DNA: TGCGCCAGCAGCTTGGGGGACAGGGGCAGCACAGATACGCAGTATTTT; CDR3: CASSLGDRGSTDTQYF
V: TRBV7-9; J: TRBJ2-7; D: NA; size: few; DNA: TGTGCCAGCAGACACTCGAACAAGGACTACTACGAGCAGTACTTC; CDR3: CASRHSNKDYYEQYF
V: TRBV6-1; J: TRBJ1-2; D: TRBD1; size: NA; DNA: TGTGCCAGCAGGGGCGGAGACAGGGCCAACTATGGCTACACCTTC; CDR3: CASRGGDRANYGYTF
V: TRBV5-5; J: TRBJ2-3; D: NA; size: NA; DNA: TGTGCCAGCAGCAAACCACCCAGGCTGGCCCACACAGATACGCAGTATTTT; CDR3: CASSKPPRLAHTDTQYF
V: TRBV18; J: TRBJ1-1; D: NA; size: NA; DNA: TGTGCCAGCTCACCACCGGACCTCGGGGGAACTGAAGCTTTCTTT; CDR3: CASSPPDLGGTEAFF
V: TRBV28; J: TRBJ2-3; D: NA; size: once; DNA: TGTGCCAGCAGTTTTGAGCACCCAGATACGCAGTATTTT; CDR3: CASSFEHPDTQYF
V: TRBV18; J: TRBJ2-1; D: TRBD2; size: NA; DNA: TGTGCCAGCTCACCGCCTGGGACTAGCGGGGAGGGCCCCAATGAGCAGTTCTTC; CDR3: CASSPPGTSGEGPNEQFF
V: TRBV9; J: TRBJ1-1; D: NA; size: once; DNA: TGTGCCAGCAGCCCGAGTTACTCAAGGAACACTGAAGCTTTCTTT; CDR3: CASSPSYSRNTEAFF
V: TRBV27; J: TRBJ1-6; D: TRBD1; size: once; DNA: TGTGCCAGCAGTGTCACAGGGGCCTCTTATAATTCACCCCTCCACTTT; CDR3: CASSVTGASYNSPLHF
V: TRBV7-2; J: TRBJ2-1; D: TRBD2; size: NA; DNA: TGTGCCAGCAGCTTAGTTAGCGGGGGGTACAATGAGCAGTTCTTC; CDR3: CASSLVSGGYNEQFF
V: TRBV2; J: TRBJ2-2; D: NA; size: NA; DNA: TGTGCCAGCAAGGGGGAGCGGGGACTTAACACCGGGGAGCTGTTTTTT; CDR3: CASKGERGLNTGELFF
V: TRBV10-3; J: TRBJ2-7; D: TRBD2; size: NA; DNA: TGTGCCATCAGTCCGACTAGCGGGGGGTACGAGCAGTACTTC; CDR3: CAISPTSGGYEQYF
V: TRBV5-8; J: TRBJ2-1; D: NA; size: NA; DNA: TGTGCCAGCAGCTTTGTCCCTTGGAGGGAGCAGTTCTTC; CDR3: CASSFVPWREQFF
V: TRBV6-6; J: TRBJ2-3; D: NA; size: NA; DNA: TGTGCCGGAGGAGGGTCTAGCACAGATACGCAGTATTTT; CDR3: CAGGGSSTDTQYF
V: TRBV25-1; J: TRBJ1-1; D: NA; size: few; DNA: TGTGCCAGCAGTGACAGCTGGACAGTTTCCGTGATGGGCACTGAAGCTTTCTTT; CDR3: CASSDSWTVSVMGTEAFF
V: TRBV29-1; J: TRBJ1-2; D: TRBD1; size: NA; DNA: TGCAGCGCCGTATCTAGGGGGCATGGCTACACCTTC; CDR3: CSAVSRGHGYTF
V: TRBV10-3; J: TRBJ1-1; D: NA; size: NA; DNA: TGTGCCATCAGTGTAGGAGAGGTGAGCACTGAAGCTTTCTTT; CDR3: CAISVGEVSTEAFF
V: TRBV16; J: TRBJ1-2; D: NA; size: NA; DNA: TGTGCCAGCAGCCCCCGAAGTGGGCCCCCAGGTGGAAAGGGCTACACCTTC; CDR3: CASSPRSGPPGGKGYTF
V: TRBV2; J: TRBJ1-5; D: TRBD1; size: few; DNA: TGTGCCAGCAGTGAAGCTGACAGGGAAGATCAGCCCCAGCATTTT; CDR3: CASSEADREDQPQHF
V: TRBV4-3; J: TRBJ2-7; D: TRBD1; size: few; DNA: TGCGCCAGCAGCATCTCAGGGGGCTACGAGCAGTACTTC; CDR3: CASSISGGYEQYF
V: TRBV2; J: TRBJ1-1; D: TRBD1; size: NA; DNA: TGTGCCAGCAGTACTCCAGGGGGCGGAGTTCTGAACACTGAAGCTTTCTTT; CDR3: CASSTPGGGVLNTEAFF
V: TRBV5-6; J: TRBJ2-5; D: TRBD1; size: NA; DNA: TGTGCCAGCAGTGGACAGGGGGCGTATGGGGCCCAGTACTTC; CDR3: CASSGQGAYGAQYF
V: TRBV7-3; J: TRBJ2-7; D: TRBD1; size: NA; DNA: TGTGCCAGCAGCCCGCTCGGGGACAGCCCTCGTTTCATCTCCCTCGACGAGCAGTACTTC; CDR3: CASSPLGDSPRFISLDEQYF
V: TRBV4-2; J: TRBJ2-1; D: TRBD2; size: NA; DNA: TGTGCCAGCAGCCACTCAGCGGGGAATGAGCAGTTCTTC; CDR3: CASSHSAGNEQFF
V: TRBV11-2; J: TRBJ2-3; D: TRBD2; size: NA; DNA: TGTGCCAGCAGCTCCTTCCAGCGGGGGGTACTCGGAGATACGCAGTATTTT; CDR3: CASSSFQRGVLGDTQYF
V: TRBV4-1; J: TRBJ1-5; D: TRBD1; size: NA; DNA: TGCGCCAGCAGCCAAGATCATGGGACAGTACATCAGCCCCAGCATTTT; CDR3: CASSQDHGTVHQPQHF
V: TRBV27; J: TRBJ2-2; D: TRBD1; size: NA; DNA: TGTGCCAGCAGTTTATCGCCAGGGGGTAGCGGGGAGCTGTTTTTT; CDR3: CASSLSPGGSGELFF
V: TRBV5-5; J: TRBJ2-6; D: TRBD1; size: few; DNA: TGTGCCAGCAGCTTTCCGGGACAGGGGGTTTACTCTGGGGCCAACGTCCTGACTTTC; CDR3: CASSFPGQGVYSGANVLTF
V: TRBV11-2; J: TRBJ2-7; D: TRBD2; size: NA; DNA: TGTGCCAGCAGCCCTACTAGCGGCCACTCCTACGAGCAGTACTTC; CDR3: CASSPTSGHSYEQYF
V: TRBV27; J: TRBJ2-7; D: NA; size: NA; DNA: TGTGCCAGCAACTACAGCGGCTCGCACGAGCAGTACTTC; CDR3: CASNYSGSHEQYF
V: TRBV5-8; J: TRBJ2-3; D: TRBD2; size: NA; DNA: TGTGCCAGCAGCGGCGGGGGATTCACAGATACGCAGTATTTT; CDR3: CASSGGGFTDTQYF
V: TRBV5-4; J: TRBJ2-1; D: NA; size: NA; DNA: TGTGCCAGCAGCTCCGATGGGGGCCTTACCTACAATGAGCAGTTCTTC; CDR3: CASSSDGGLTYNEQFF
V: TRBV4-1; J: TRBJ1-6; D: NA; size: once; DNA: TGCGCCAGCAGTTATTGGACAGTAAATTCACCCCTCCACTTT; CDR3: CASSYWTVNSPLHF
V: TRBV9; J: TRBJ2-1; D: NA; size: NA; DNA: TGTGCCAGCAGCCTGGGACTGGATTACAATGAGCAGTTCTTC; CDR3: CASSLGLDYNEQFF
V: TRBV11-2; J: TRBJ1-1; D: NA; size: NA; DNA: TGTGCCAGCAGTTATCGGTTGAACACTGAAGCTTTCTTT; CDR3: CASSYRLNTEAFF
V: TRBV28; J: TRBJ1-4; D: NA; size: few; DNA: TGTGCCAGCAGTCCTGAGGGCGATTGGACTAATGAAAAACTGTTTTTT; CDR3: CASSPEGDWTNEKLFF
V: TRBV4-1; J: TRBJ1-2; D: TRBD1; size: NA; DNA: TGCGCCAGCAGCCAAAGCCCCTCCTGGCCCGATGACAGGGTATGGGATGGCTACACCTTC; CDR3: CASSQSPSWPDDRVWDGYTF
V: TRBV7-9; J: TRBJ2-7; D: NA; size: NA; DNA: TGTGCCAGCAGAAGGGCGACGGGGGAGGCCTACGAGCAGTACTTC; CDR3: CASRRATGEAYEQYF
V: TRBV15; J: TRBJ1-2; D: NA; size: few; DNA: TGTGCCACCAGCCCCCGGGACACTGCTAACTATGGCTACACCTTC; CDR3: CATSPRDTANYGYTF
V: TRBV5-1; J: TRBJ2-7; D: TRBD1; size: NA; DNA: TGCGCCAGCAGCCCATTCCGACAGGGACACGGAGAGCAGTACTTC; CDR3: CASSPFRQGHGEQYF
V: TRBV6-5; J: TRBJ1-3; D: NA; size: NA; DNA: TGTGCCAGCAGTTCCAGGGCGACTGGAAACACCATATATTTT; CDR3: CASSSRATGNTIYF
V: TRBV6-1; J: TRBJ2-1; D: NA; size: NA; DNA: TGTGCCAGCAGTGTACATGCCTCCTCAGGTTGTGAGCAGTTCTTC; CDR3: CASSVHASSGCEQFF
V: TRBV6-1; J: TRBJ2-4; D: TRBD2; size: NA; DNA: TGTGCCAGCGTCGGGACTAGCGGGGGGGGAGACATTCAGTACTTC; CDR3: CASVGTSGGGDIQYF
V: TRBV6-6; J: TRBJ1-1; D: NA; size: NA; DNA: TGTGCCAGCAGTTACCCTATCCGCGCTGAAGCTTTCTTT; CDR3: CASSYPIRAEAFF
V: TRBV15; J: TRBJ1-6; D: TRBD1; size: NA; DNA: TGTGCCACCAGCAGAGCCGGGACAGGGTGTCTTCAGAGTTCACCCCTCCACTTT; CDR3: CATSRAGTGCLQSSPLHF
V: TRBV27; J: TRBJ1-2; D: TRBD1; size: NA; DNA: TGTGCCAGCAGCTTAGATAACGACAGGGGGCGGGGAGGCTACACCTTC; CDR3: CASSLDNDRGRGGYTF
V: TRBV28; J: TRBJ2-7; D: TRBD1; size: NA; DNA: TGTGCCAGCAGTTTCGTGGGACAGGGGGCGTACGAGCAGTACTTC; CDR3: CASSFVGQGAYEQYF